These 12 T cell receptor beta chains share one sample of origin, sequenced in a study of blood T cells in healthy people across ages. Sample-barcoded 5' priming and a J-beta primer mix drove a second PCR of about 7 to 12 cycles. TCRdb independently ran MiXCR on the 5' RACE reads; one entry per CDR3 protein. This sample has 600,000 to 850,000 distinct CDR3 sequences, with 20% to 25% found just once. The sample was also linked to a second study, of T cells of mothers and their children.

Sequencing was done on a sample of blood. The receptors stem from a boy between 5 and 17 years old in good health.

The rearrangement joins TRBV7-9 to TRBJ2-3, with D maybe TRBD2 (6 bases). The germline CDR1 and CDR2 sequences are SEHNR and FQNEAQ (reference sequence). Between the trimmed V and J ends, which lost 8 bases and 2 bases, there was a span of 11 bases. The CDR3 sequence is 13 residues long. As DNA, the CDR3 is TGTGCCAGCGGCGGGGTTCACACAGATACGCAGTATTTT. Its translation: CASGGVHTDTQYF.

This clonotype has more than one count but fewer than ten. The chain joins TRBV7-9 to TRBJ2-7; 8 bases match TRBD1. The end of the DNA aligns better with TRBJ2-5, so the J call may be wrong. CDR3 length: 15 residues. Germline V CDR1 and CDR2: SEHNR, FQNEAQ (reference sequence). CDR3 nucleotides: TGTGCCAGCAGCTATACGGACAGGGATTGGGAGACCCAGTACTTC. Translated, it gives CASSYTDRDWETQYF.

The table lists this clonotype with a few counts. The genes are TRBV7-8 and TRBJ1-1; no clear D gene. V gave up 5 bases and J gave up 7 bases, with 17 bases separating them. This CDR3 has 14 amino acids. Germline lookup yields CDR1 SGHVS and CDR2 FQNEAQ. The CDR3 loop is CASSRGGGEIEAFF. In DNA, the CDR3 is TGTGCCAGCAGCCGAGGCGGCGGAGAGATTGAAGCTTTCTTT.

V gene TRBV4-3 combines with J gene TRBJ2-3, with TRBD2 matching 12 bases. This CDR3 contains 19 residues. Germline V gene sequence: CDR1 LGHNA, CDR2 YSLEER. The trim removed 2 bases at V and 5 bases at J, leaving 14 bases unmatched. CDR3 amino acids: CASSQSRRLRTSGVDTQYF. The CDR3 coding sequence is TGCGCCAGCAGCCAAAGCCGTCGCCTTCGGACTAGCGGGGTAGATACGCAGTATTTT.

The J gene is TRBJ2-5, the V gene TRBV6-5; D gene uncertain. The better agreement between TRBJ2-1 and the DNA end casts doubt on the J call. The CDR3 length is 11 residues. CDR1 and CDR2 from the germline V gene are MNHEY and SVGAGI. The chain's CDR3 is CASETDNEQFF. The CDR3 DNA sequence: TGTGCCAGCGAAACTGACAATGAGCAGTTCTTC.

This clonotype was detected once. The chain uses TRBV5-5 and TRBJ2-3; TRBD2 matches at 9 bases. This CDR3 has 14 residues. CDR1 is SGHKS and CDR2 is YYEKEE in the germline V gene (reference sequence). V was clipped by 4 bases and J by 5 bases; unmatched bases: 5. CDR3 DNA: TGTGCCAGCAGCGCTAGCGGGATTGTAGATACGCAGTATTTT. This gives the protein CASSASGIVDTQYF.

J is TRBJ1-2 and V is TRBV5-1; D may be TRBD1 (5 bases). Trimming took off 0 bases at V and 8 bases at J, with 17 bases between the two ends. The germline gives CDR1 SGHRS, CDR2 YFSETQ. The CDR3 runs to 15 residues. The CDR3 region is CASSLAVGTGGGYTF. The CDR3 bases are TGCGCCAGCAGCTTGGCCGTGGGCACCGGGGGAGGCTACACCTTC. The complete variable domain, with remaining parts taken from reference TRBV5-1 and TRBJ1-2, reads KAGVTQTPRYLIKTRGQQVTLSCSPISGHRSVSWYQQTPGQGLQFLFEYFSETQRNKGNFPGRFSGRQFSNSRSEMNVSTLELGDSALYLCASSLAVGTGGGYTFGSGTRLTVV.

This chain uses TRBV6-1 with TRBJ2-1, with 9 bases that match TRBD2. This CDR3 is 17 amino acids long. The J segment lost 3 bases and the V segment lost 1 base, leaving 7 bases of the junction unmatched. Per the germline V gene, CDR1 is MNHNS and CDR2 is SASEGT. CDR3 amino acids: CASSEGRAGGRYNEQFF. CDR3 in DNA: TGTGCCAGCAGTGAAGGTAGAGCGGGGGGCCGCTACAATGAGCAGTTCTTC.

V gene TRBV19 combines with J gene TRBJ2-3; a possible D gene is TRBD1 (7 bases). The CDR3 length is 16 residues. The ends were cut back, 5 bases at V and 2 bases at J, with 17 bases in the middle. CDR1 and CDR2 (germline): LNHDA, SQIVND (reference sequence). In DNA form, the CDR3 reads TGTGCCAGTAGTGCAAACAGGGGAGGTGTCACAGATACGCAGTATTTT. Translated: CASSANRGGVTDTQYF.

The rearrangement links TRBV5-1 to TRBJ2-7; 7 bases agree with TRBD2. The CDR3 extends over 15 amino acids. CDR1 is SGHRS and CDR2 is YFSETQ in the germline V gene. V was pared by 1 base and J by 5 bases, with 9 bases of the junction left unmatched. The CDR3 here is CASSLYWGGRDEQYF. For the CDR3, the DNA is TGCGCCAGCAGCTTGTATTGGGGAGGGAGGGACGAGCAGTACTTC.

In its sample, this clonotype was seen a few times. The J gene is TRBJ1-3, the V gene TRBV7-9; D is uncertain. V dropped 2 bases and J dropped 0 bases, with 5 bases sitting between them. The CDR3 consists of 14 residues. Germline assignment: CDR1 SEHNR and CDR2 FQNEAQ (reference sequence). The CDR3 spells CASSLYASGNTIYF. The CDR3 DNA reads as TGTGCCAGCAGCTTATATGCCTCTGGAAACACCATATATTTT.

This clonotype showed up just a few times. This sequence joins TRBV7-2 and TRBJ1-2; 10 bases are shared with TRBD1. CDR1 is SGHTA and CDR2 is FQGNSA in the germline V gene. The length of the CDR3 is 14 residues. With 5 bases clipped from V and 5 bases from J, the junction kept 5 bases outside the gene matches. CDR3 region: CASSNQGQGYGYTF. CDR3 DNA: TGTGCCAGCAGCAACCAGGGACAGGGGTATGGCTACACCTTC.